Below, one T cell receptor beta chain is given with its context. It lacks a known antigen. Base qualities are not at hand, and no much larger clone is one base apart. The data were taken from a study of cytomegalovirus exposure and HLA in healthy donors (dated by TCRdb to about 2017). For context, the study as a whole: In an earlier analysis of roughly 590 of the donors, around 290 Gb of sequence data and just under 120 million unique TCR beta sequences from about 179 million T cells were reported. Approximately 330 gigabases of sequencing data and 75 million to 85 million unique TCR sequences made up an early release that covered approximately 700 HLA-typed donors. Of the approximately 400 genotyped donors, around 81% fell in the genetic ancestry cluster associated with self-reported Caucasian donors. The study was designed to test whether signatures of past pathogen exposure could be identified by cataloging public T cell receptors. The T cell repertoires of under 750 subjects were profiled by immunosequencing and related to cytomegalovirus serostatus. Along with the approximately 670-subject first cohort, a separate validation cohort of over 90 different subjects was used. To predict cytomegalovirus infection status, the study brought together high-throughput TCR immunosequencing, statistical association of individual TCRs with disease status, and machine learning. A later analysis re-examined previously published TCR beta repertoires from about 670 donors and added high-resolution HLA genotyping to investigate patterns of TCR occurrence. The later analysis used no new phenotypic data to find candidate immune exposures, relying instead on TCR beta sequences and their occurrence across donors. An earlier analysis of 587 of the donors used high-throughput TCR beta sequencing to judge whether each TCR beta V gene segment behaved as functional or pseudogenic. Alongside the repertoire data, information on donor age, sex, ethnicity and CMV serostatus was compiled. A later genetic analysis took genome-wide SNP genotypes for about three fifths of the 666 donors and used that subset as a discovery cohort. All discovery cohort repertoires had been generated on a single sequencing platform. HLA typing covered class I and class II loci at four-digit resolution. Typing coverage differed by locus: A, B, C, DRB1 and DQB1 were typed in roughly 620-640 donors, DQA1 in 522, DPA1 in 600 to 610, and DPB1 in approximately 450. Roughly 5 DR-DQ haplotypes were handled as single units for association and clustering because linkage in the cohort was strong. Across some 400 genotyped donors of the cohort, an average of approximately 240,000 unique TCR beta nucleotide sequences per donor were sequenced, and roughly 17% of those sequences were non-productive. Overall study results and their limits: A later analysis found that most CMV-associated TCR beta chains appeared HLA-restricted, with HLA associations seemingly driven largely by CMV exposure. HLA typing was unavailable for some donors at each locus, so association tests used only the typed subset. In an earlier analysis of about 550 of the donors, most TCR beta V segments were observed in productive rearrangements about 90% or about 30% of the time, broadly matching IMGT annotations. Some IMGT-functional V segments, including TRBV6-2 and TRBV6-3, could not be told apart with the 87-base-pair reads, so those segments were excluded. A further reported finding was that TCR beta sequences accurately predicted the HLA-A and HLA-B alleles for most subjects in the first cohort. Sequencing depth was assumed to be roughly uniform across donors in the presence/absence analyses, though that assumption may not hold. The classifier was reported to diagnose cytomegalovirus status with high specificity and sensitivity in both the original and validation cohorts. A group of highly shared sequence variants was considered likely to be a technical artifact of the sequencing pipeline. Strong co-occurrence of HLA alleles, especially DR and DQ, made assigning TCR associations to individual alleles difficult. A later genetic analysis associated a missense DCLRE1C variant with V-gene and J-gene trimming of TCR beta chains, and an independent cohort replicated the association. According to a later analysis, parvovirus B19, influenza, CMV and Epstein-Barr virus appeared linked to several top co-occurrence clusters. A later analysis found that TCR association rates varied across HLA loci, with DRB1 alleles showing the most associated TCRs and HLA-C alleles the fewest. Correlated functional status among segregating V segments might reflect linkage disequilibrium, but an unknown experimental factor could not be ruled out. CMV serostatus was the only immune exposure information available for the cohort. In a later analysis, HLA-associated TCR beta chains were found to be more clonally expanded and to have lower generation probabilities than equally common non-associated chains. Because counts were too low, more than 15 rarely observed V segments, including chromosome 9 orphons, were left out of the earlier analysis of approximately 500 of the donors. This cohort had only TCR beta chains sequenced, and the lack of alpha or paired-chain data limited which features could be detected. It was suggested by the authors that the approach could potentially be generalized to other disease states and immunological phenotypes. While some public TCRs were present in many individuals, most TCR sequences turned up only very rarely across donors. Three of the identified cytomegalovirus-associated TCR beta chains were confirmed in vitro to be specific for cytomegalovirus antigens. A later genetic analysis reported fewer N-insertions in productive TCRs among donors in an Asian-associated ancestry cluster than the 666-donor mean. The study gave a list of some 150 TCR beta chains associated with cytomegalovirus. In a later analysis, some 17,000 TCR beta sequences were associated with specific HLA alleles at a false discovery rate of 0.05.

The CDR3 holds 14 amino acids from the cysteine to the phenylalanine. CDR3 DNA only is kept here, 42 bases in frame from base 1. The germline V gene (reference sequence) provides CDR1 MNHEY and CDR2 SMNVEV. V is trimmed back by 5 bases and J by 7 bases, and the junction contains 7 bases that no gene match accounts for. The cohort was made up of about 610 healthy bone marrow donors. At the time of sampling, every cohort member was nominally healthy, though immune exposures that went unrecorded were likely present. The donor was CMV seropositive and was included in the group of around 300 seropositive cohort members. A peripheral blood sample was provided by each donor, and peripheral blood mononuclear cells were used for TCR beta sequencing. Genomic DNA extraction from the blood cell samples was performed with the Qiagen DNeasy Blood Extraction Kit. The receptor library was made with the immunoSEQ multiplex PCR assay. A mixture of 60 forward primers for TCR Vbeta segments and 13 reverse primers for TCR Jbeta segments was used in the multiplex PCR. The CDR3 region of rearranged TCR beta genes was amplified from genomic DNA by a multiplex PCR assay. On the Illumina HiSeq System, the amplified TCR beta libraries were sequenced as 87-base-pair reads. Per the original workflow: Across the 500 to 850 repertoires, a later analysis counted tens of millions of unique TCR beta chains, 9.5 million to 13 million of which were shared by at least two donors. Raw reads were error-corrected and collapsed into unique sequences with a nearest-neighbor algorithm that merged closely related sequences to remove PCR and sequencing errors. To assign V, D and J gene segments, CDR3 sequences were aligned to IMGT reference sequences. For a sequence to be retained, at least a six-nucleotide match to both a V gene segment and a J gene segment was required. A rearrangement was called productive if the CDR3 had no stop codons and remained in frame with V and J, and every other rearrangement was called non-productive. Following IMGT convention, CDR3 was defined as the stretch from the second conserved V-encoded cysteine up to the conserved J-encoded phenylalanine. In an earlier analysis of just under 600 of the donors, sequences lacking an unambiguous match to a single V gene segment were excluded. In an earlier analysis of about 590 of the donors, a V segment was called functional when productive rearrangements were above 56.7%, and segregating when the standard deviation between donors exceeded 5%. To diagnose cytomegalovirus status from the catalog of TCR beta chain sequences, a statistical classification framework was built. V and J gene assignment, in a later analysis, came from comparing TCR nucleotide sequences with IMGT/GENE-DB human TR gene sequences. Using the TCRdist pipeline, a later analysis assigned CDR3 sequences along with most-parsimonious VDJ recombination scenarios. In a later analysis, every TCR beta chain was defined by the combination of its CDR3 amino acid sequence and its V-gene family, and reads without a unique V-gene family were dropped. In a later analysis, fewer than 650 highly shared, low-generation-probability nucleotide sequences were removed to address suspected cross-contamination and a sequencing artifact. In a later analysis, a clonal expansion index was calculated for each public chain from normalized within-repertoire ranks of inferred template counts. In a later analysis, generation probabilities were computed using a VDJ recombination model fitted to out-of-frame rearrangements, and the results were checked against IGoR. In a later analysis, hypergeometric tests were used to score TCR-TCR, TCR-HLA and TCR-CMV co-occurrence, with a repertoire-size bias correction applied to TCR pairs. False discovery rates were estimated in a later analysis by permuting HLA or CMV assignments 20 times. In a later analysis, co-occurring TCRs were grouped using DBSCAN, with TCRdist sequence similarity added in when clustering inside HLA-allele-positive subsets. Co-occurrence clustering excluded repertoires with fewer than 30,000 or more than 120,000 public chains, plus five with anomalous nucleotide sharing. Sourced from immuneACCESS, this table was stored by TCRdb with only in-frame sequences that have V and J called. A share of the clones is absent; for the studies checked, an unresolved V gene accounts for under half, and the remainder has no known explanation. V and J calls and clone size are copied from that table; D and trimming were computed from the DNA. For this sample there are 180,000 or so clones; roughly 80% appear just once. Together, the top ten hold approximately 1.3% of the sample.

The rearranged chain carries TRBV27 and TRBJ1-5, with TRBD1 matching 8 junction bases. Sequenced: PBMCs. The sequence derives from a girl between 10 and 17 years old in good health and CMV-seropositive. CDR3 reads: CASSAQGVGQPQHF. The DNA sequence reads TGTGCCAGCAGTGCACAGGGGGTAGGGCAGCCCCAGCATTTT.